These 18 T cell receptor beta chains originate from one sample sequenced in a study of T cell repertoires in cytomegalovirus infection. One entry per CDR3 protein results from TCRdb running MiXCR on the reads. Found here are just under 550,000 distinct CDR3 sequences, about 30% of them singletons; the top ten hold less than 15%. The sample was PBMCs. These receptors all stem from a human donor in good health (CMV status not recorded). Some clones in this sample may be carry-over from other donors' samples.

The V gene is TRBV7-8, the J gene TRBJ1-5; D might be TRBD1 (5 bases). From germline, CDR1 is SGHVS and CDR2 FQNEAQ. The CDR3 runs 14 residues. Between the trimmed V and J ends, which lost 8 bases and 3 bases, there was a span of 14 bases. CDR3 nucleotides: TGTGCCAGCGGACCCGGGGCGAACAATCAGCCCCAGCATTTT. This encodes CASGPGANNQPQHF.

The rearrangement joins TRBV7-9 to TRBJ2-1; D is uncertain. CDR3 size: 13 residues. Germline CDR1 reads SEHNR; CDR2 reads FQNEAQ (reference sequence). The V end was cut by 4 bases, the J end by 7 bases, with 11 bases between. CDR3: CASSSLDGNEQFF. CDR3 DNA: TGTGCCAGCAGCTCCTTGGACGGGAATGAGCAGTTCTTC.

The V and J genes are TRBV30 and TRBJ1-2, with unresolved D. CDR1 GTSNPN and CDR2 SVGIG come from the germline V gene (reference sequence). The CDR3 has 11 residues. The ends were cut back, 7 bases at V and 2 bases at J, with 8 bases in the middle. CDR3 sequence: CASDQNYGYTF. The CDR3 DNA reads TGTGCCTCGGACCAGAACTATGGCTACACCTTC.

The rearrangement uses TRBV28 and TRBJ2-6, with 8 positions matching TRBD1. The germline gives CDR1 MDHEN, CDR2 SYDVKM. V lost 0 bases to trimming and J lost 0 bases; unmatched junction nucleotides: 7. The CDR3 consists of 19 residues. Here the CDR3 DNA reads TGTGCCAGCAGTTTATGGTGGACAGGGACCCCCTCTGGGGCCAACGTCCTGACTTTC. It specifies CASSLWWTGTPSGANVLTF.

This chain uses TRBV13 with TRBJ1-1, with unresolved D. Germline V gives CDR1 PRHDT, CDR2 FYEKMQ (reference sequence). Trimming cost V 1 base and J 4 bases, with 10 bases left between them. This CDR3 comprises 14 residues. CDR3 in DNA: TGTGCCAGCAGCTTAGAGGTTCCGAGCACTGAAGCTTTCTTT. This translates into CASSLEVPSTEAFF.

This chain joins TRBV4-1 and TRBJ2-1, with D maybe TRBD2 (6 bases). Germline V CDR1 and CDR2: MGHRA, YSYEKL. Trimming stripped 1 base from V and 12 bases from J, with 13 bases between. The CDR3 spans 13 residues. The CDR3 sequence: CASSQARRGGQFF. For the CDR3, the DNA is TGCGCCAGCAGCCAAGCCCGGAGGGGCGGGCAGTTCTTC.

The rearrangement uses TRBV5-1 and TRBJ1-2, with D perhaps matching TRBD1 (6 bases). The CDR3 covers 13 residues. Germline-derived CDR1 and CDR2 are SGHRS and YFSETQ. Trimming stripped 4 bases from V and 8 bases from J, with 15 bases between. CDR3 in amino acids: CASSRDPRGGYTF. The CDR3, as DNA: TGCGCCAGCAGCCGAGACCCCAGGGGCGGCTACACCTTC.

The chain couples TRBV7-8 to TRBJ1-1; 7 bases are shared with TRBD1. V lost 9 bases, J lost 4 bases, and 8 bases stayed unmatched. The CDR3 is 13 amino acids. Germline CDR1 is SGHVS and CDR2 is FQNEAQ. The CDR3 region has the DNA TGTGCCAGTAGCCCACAGGGGTTCACTGAAGCTTTCTTT. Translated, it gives CASSPQGFTEAFF.

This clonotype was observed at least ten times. CDR3 nucleotides: TGTGCCAGCAGCTTAGTGGACAGCAATCAGCCCCAGCATTTT. As protein: CASSLVDSNQPQHF. This chain joins TRBV7-2 and TRBJ1-5; D is unclear. CDR1 is SGHTA, CDR2 FQGNSA, per germline. The CDR3 length is 14 residues. Trimming shortened V by 1 base and J by 1 base, and 5 bases separated the two germline ends.

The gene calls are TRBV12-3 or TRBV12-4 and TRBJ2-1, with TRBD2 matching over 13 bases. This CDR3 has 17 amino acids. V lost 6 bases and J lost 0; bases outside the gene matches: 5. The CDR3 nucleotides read TGTGCCAGCAGCCCGGGGACTAGCGGGGCCTCCTACAATGAGCAGTTCTTC. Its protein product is CASSPGTSGASYNEQFF.

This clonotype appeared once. The CDR3: CASSGERGGYNEQFF. DNA for the CDR3: TGTGCCAGCAGTGGGGAGAGGGGAGGGTACAATGAGCAGTTCTTC. The V call is TRBV2, the J call TRBJ2-1; 7 bases are a match to TRBD2. This CDR3 has 15 amino acids. Germline CDR1 and CDR2: SNHLY and FYNNEI. The ends lost 4 bases at V and 4 bases at J; junction bases unmatched: 7. Supplemented by reference TRBV2 and TRBJ2-1, the full variable domain reads EPEVTQTPSHQVTQMGQEVILRCVPISNHLYFYWYRQILGQKVEFLVSFYNNEISEKSEIFDDQFSVERPDGSNFTLKIRSTKLEDSAMYFCASSGERGGYNEQFFGPGTRLTVL.

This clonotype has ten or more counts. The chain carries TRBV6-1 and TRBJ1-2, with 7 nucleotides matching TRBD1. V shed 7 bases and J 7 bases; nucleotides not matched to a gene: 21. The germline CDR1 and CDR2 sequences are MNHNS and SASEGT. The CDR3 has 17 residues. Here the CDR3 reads CASTLFTPNTGDGGYTF. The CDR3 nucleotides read TGTGCCAGCACCCTCTTCACCCCCAACACAGGGGATGGTGGCTACACCTTC.

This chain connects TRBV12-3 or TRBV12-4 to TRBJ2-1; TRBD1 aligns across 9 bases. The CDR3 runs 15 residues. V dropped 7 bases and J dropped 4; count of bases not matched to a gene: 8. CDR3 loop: CASTLWTGAYNEQFF. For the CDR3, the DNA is TGTGCCAGCACCCTCTGGACAGGGGCTTACAATGAGCAGTTCTTC.

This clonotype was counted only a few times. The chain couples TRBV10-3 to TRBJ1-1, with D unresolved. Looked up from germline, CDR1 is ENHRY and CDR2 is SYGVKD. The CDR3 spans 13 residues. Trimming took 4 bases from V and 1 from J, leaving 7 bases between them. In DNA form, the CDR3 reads TGTGCCATCAGTGGGACGGGGAACACTGAAGCTTTCTTT. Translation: CAISGTGNTEAFF.

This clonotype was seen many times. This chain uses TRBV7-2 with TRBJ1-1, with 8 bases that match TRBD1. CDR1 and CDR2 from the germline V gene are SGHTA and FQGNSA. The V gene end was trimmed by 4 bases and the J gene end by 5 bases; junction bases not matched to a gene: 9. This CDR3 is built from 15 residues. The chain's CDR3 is CASSSRRTGRTEAFF. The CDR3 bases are TGTGCCAGCAGCTCCCGTAGGACAGGGAGGACTGAAGCTTTCTTT.

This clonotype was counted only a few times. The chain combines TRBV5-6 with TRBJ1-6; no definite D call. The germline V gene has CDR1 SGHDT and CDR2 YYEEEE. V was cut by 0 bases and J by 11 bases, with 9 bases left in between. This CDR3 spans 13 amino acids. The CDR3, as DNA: TGTGCCAGCAGCTTGGCGACGATAACACCCCTCCACTTT. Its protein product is CASSLATITPLHF.

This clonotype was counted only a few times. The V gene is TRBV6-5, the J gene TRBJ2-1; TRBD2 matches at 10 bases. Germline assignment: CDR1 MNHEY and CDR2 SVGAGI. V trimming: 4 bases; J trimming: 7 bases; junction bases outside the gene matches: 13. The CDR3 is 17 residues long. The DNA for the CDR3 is TGTGCCAGCAGTTCCGTAACCCTAGCGGGAGAGGGGAATGAGCAGTTCTTC. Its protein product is CASSSVTLAGEGNEQFF.

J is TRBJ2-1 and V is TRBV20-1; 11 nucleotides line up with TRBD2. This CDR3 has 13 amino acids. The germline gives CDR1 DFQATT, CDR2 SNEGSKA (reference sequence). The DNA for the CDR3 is TGCAGCACCCCCGGGACTAGCGGCAATGAGCAGTTCTTC. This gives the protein CSTPGTSGNEQFF.